These 4 T cell receptor beta chains were sequenced from one sample in a study of T cell responses to AZD1222 COVID-19 vaccine. Using immunoSEQ multiplex PCR, the repertoire was profiled, and TCRdb retains in-frame clones only, with some absent. The table includes about 84,000 clones, roughly 88% detected once. This specimen was peripheral blood, taken 28 days after the second AZD1222 dose. The receptors stem from an adult who received the AZD1222 COVID-19 vaccine.

The chain couples TRBV4-3 to TRBJ1-3; D is ambiguous. Trimming stripped 5 bases from V and 2 bases from J, with 10 bases between. The CDR3 length is 14 residues. CDR1 and CDR2 (germline): LGHNA, YSLEER. CDR3 amino acids: CASSMGRAGNTIYF. The DNA for the CDR3 is TGCGCCAGCAGCATGGGAAGGGCTGGAAACACCATATATTTT.

The chain couples TRBV27 to TRBJ2-1; 10 bases align to TRBD2. The CDR3 runs 15 residues. Germline V gives CDR1 MNHEY, CDR2 SMNVEV (reference sequence). V gave up 5 bases and J gave up 2 bases; unmatched junction bases: 3. The CDR3 loop reads CASSKAGGPYNEQFF. DNA for the CDR3: TGTGCCAGCAGTAAAGCGGGAGGGCCCTACAATGAGCAGTTCTTC.

This clone was counted once. The V call is TRBV28, the J call TRBJ2-4; perhaps D is TRBD1 or TRBD2 (5 bases each). The germline CDR1 and CDR2 sequences are MDHEN and SYDVKM. Between the trimmed V and J ends, which lost 6 bases and 6 bases, there was a span of 15 bases. The CDR3 runs 14 residues. CDR3 residues: CASSGEGRRNIQYF. CDR3 sequence (DNA): TGTGCCAGCAGCGGAGAGGGGCGACGAAACATTCAGTACTTC.

This chain connects TRBV30 to TRBJ1-2; TRBD1 might be the D (5 bases). Germline-derived CDR1 and CDR2 are GTSNPN and SVGIG (reference sequence). V shed 4 bases and J shed 10 bases, with 13 bases lying between them. The CDR3 runs 11 residues. CDR3 sequence: CAWTGGRLYTF. The DNA for the CDR3 is TGTGCCTGGACCGGGGGACGTCTCTACACCTTC.